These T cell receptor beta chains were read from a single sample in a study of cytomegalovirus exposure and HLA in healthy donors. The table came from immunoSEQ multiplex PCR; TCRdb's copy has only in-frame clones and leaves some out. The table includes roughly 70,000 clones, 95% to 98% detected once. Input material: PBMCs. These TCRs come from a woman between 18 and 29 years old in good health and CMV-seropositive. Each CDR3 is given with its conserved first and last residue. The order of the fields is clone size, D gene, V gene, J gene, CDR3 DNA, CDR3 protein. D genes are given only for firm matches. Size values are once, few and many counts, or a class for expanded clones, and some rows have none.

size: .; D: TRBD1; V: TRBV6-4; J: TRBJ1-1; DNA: TGTGCCAGCAGTGATTACCTACAGGGGCCAGAAGCTTTCTTT; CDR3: CASSDYLQGPEAFF
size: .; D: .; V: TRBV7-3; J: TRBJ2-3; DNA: TGTGCCAGCAGCTTTCAAGACAGCGTCACAGATACGCAGTATTTT; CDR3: CASSFQDSVTDTQYF
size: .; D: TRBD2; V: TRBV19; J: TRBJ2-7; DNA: TGTGCCAGTACCCGCGCCAGCCCAGCGGGAGGTTGGACGGGCGAGCAGTACTTC; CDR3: CASTRASPAGGWTGEQYF
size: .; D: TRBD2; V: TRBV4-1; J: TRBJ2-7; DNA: TGCGCCAGCAGCCAAGATCATCCAGCGGGAGTCCCGTACTTC; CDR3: CASSQDHPAGVPYF
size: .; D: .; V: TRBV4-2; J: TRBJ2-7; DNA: TGTGCCAGCAGCCAAGACCGAGCCTACGAGCAGTACTTC; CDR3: CASSQDRAYEQYF
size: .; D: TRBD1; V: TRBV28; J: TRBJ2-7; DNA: TGTGCCAGCAGTTTCCCCGGGACAGTTTACGAGCAGTACTTC; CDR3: CASSFPGTVYEQYF
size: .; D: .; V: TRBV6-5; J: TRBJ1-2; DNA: TGTGCCAGCAGCTCGGGACTGATCTATGGCTACACCTTC; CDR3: CASSSGLIYGYTF
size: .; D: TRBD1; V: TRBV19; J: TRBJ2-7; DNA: TGTGCCAGTGCCGGGACAGCCTACGAGCAGTACTTC; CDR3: CASAGTAYEQYF
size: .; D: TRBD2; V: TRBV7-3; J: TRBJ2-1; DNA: TGTGCCAGCAGCTCCCTCGGGACTATCCCAATACTGAACAATGAGCAGTTCTTC; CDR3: CASSSLGTIPILNNEQFF
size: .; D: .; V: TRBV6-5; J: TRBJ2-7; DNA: TGTGCCAGCAGTCACCCAAACAGGGTAGAGCAGTACTTC; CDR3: CASSHPNRVEQYF
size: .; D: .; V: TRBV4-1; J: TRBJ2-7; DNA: TGCGCCAGCAGCCAAGATCTCGAGGTTCGCGAGCAGTACTTC; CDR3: CASSQDLEVREQYF
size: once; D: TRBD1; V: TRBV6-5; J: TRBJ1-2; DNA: TGTGCCAGCAGTTACCCGACAGGGGGGAATGGCTACACCTTC; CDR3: CASSYPTGGNGYTF
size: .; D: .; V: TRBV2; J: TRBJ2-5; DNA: TGTGCCAGCAGTGAAGCAGTACGGGGGAACCAGTACTTC; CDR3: CASSEAVRGNQYF
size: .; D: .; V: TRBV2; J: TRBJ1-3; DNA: TGTGCCAGCAGTGAGCCACGCGCTGGAAACACCATATATTTT; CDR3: CASSEPRAGNTIYF
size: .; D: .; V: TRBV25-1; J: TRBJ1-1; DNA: TGTGCCAGCAGTCGGTTCACTGAAGCTTTCTTT; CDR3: CASSRFTEAFF
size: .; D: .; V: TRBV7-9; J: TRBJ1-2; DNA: TGTGCCAGCAGAAACTCGGGGGATGGCTACACCTTC; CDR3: CASRNSGDGYTF
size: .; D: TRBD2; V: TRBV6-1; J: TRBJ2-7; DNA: TGTGCCAGCAGTGAAGCGGGGGGGACTAGTTCGGAGCAGTACTTC; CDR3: CASSEAGGTSSEQYF
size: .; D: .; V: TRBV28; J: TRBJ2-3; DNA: TGTGCCAGCAGTTTAATGGGGGCTAGCACAGATACGCAGTATTTT; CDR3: CASSLMGASTDTQYF
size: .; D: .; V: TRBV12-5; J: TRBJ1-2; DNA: TGTGCTAGTGGTCCAGGGGCCAATGGCTACACCTTC; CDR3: CASGPGANGYTF
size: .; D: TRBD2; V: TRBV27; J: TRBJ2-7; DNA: TGTGCCAGCAGGCCCCGACTAGCGGGTAGCGAGCAGTACTTC; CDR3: CASRPRLAGSEQYF
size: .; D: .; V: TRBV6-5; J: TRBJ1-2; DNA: TGTGCCAGCAGTTACACCGCCACAGGAGTCTATGGCTACACCTTC; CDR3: CASSYTATGVYGYTF
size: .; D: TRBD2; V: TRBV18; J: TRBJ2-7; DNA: TGTGCCAGCTCACCAGGGTTAGCGGGGGACCAGCAGTACTTC; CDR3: CASSPGLAGDQQYF
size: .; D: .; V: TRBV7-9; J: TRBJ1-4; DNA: TGTGCCAGCAGCTTAGCCGGGGGGTCTGAAAAACTGTTTTTT; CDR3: CASSLAGGSEKLFF
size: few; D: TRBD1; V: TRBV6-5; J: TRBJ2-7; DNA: TGTGCCAGCAGTTCCGGGACAGGCCGCTACGAGCAGTACTTC; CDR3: CASSSGTGRYEQYF
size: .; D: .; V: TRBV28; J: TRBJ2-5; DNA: TGTGCCAGCAGCCCCTCCGGGCAAGAGACCCAGTACTTC; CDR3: CASSPSGQETQYF
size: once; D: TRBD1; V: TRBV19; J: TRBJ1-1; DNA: TGTGCCAGACTCTTTAGGGACAGGGTCACTGAAGCTTTCTTT; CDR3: CARLFRDRVTEAFF
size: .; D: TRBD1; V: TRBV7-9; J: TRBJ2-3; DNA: TGTGCCAGCAGCGGGAGAGGACAGGGCTTTCGAACAGATACGCAGTATTTT; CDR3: CASSGRGQGFRTDTQYF
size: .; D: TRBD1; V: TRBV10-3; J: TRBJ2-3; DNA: TGTGCCATCAGCAGGACAGGGGGCAGGTCCGGGGCGGATACGCAGTATTTT; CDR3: CAISRTGGRSGADTQYF
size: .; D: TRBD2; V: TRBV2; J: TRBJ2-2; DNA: TGTGCCAGCAGTGAAGCCCGTAGCGGGAGCAACACCGGGGAGCTGTTTTTT; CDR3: CASSEARSGSNTGELFF
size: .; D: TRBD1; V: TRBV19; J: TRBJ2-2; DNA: TGTGCCAGTAGAGGACAGGGGTACGGGGAGCTGTTTTTT; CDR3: CASRGQGYGELFF
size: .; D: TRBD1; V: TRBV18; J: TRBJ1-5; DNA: TGTGCCAGCTCCCTGGGGACAGGGGGGAGTAGCAATCAGCCCCAGCATTTT; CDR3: CASSLGTGGSSNQPQHF
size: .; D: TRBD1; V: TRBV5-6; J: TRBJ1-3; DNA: TGTGCCAGCAGCTTGTCGCCCCAACCGGGACAGGGAAACACCATATATTTT; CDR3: CASSLSPQPGQGNTIYF
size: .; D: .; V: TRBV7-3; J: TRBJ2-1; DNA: TGTGCCAGCGCCGCGGGGACTTTCTACAATGAGCAGTTCTTC; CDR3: CASAAGTFYNEQFF
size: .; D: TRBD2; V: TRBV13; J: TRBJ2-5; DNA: TGTGCCAGCAGCTTCAGTAGCGGGAGGGCCAGGACCCAGTACTTC; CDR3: CASSFSSGRARTQYF
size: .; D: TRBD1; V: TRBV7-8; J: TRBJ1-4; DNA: TGTGCCAGCAGCAAAATGGACAGGGGACGAGCAACTAATGAAAAACTGTTTTTT; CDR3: CASSKMDRGRATNEKLFF
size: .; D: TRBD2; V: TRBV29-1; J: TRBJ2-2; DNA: TGCAGCGCCAGCGGGAGTGGTGCCGGGGAGCTGTTTTTT; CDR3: CSASGSGAGELFF
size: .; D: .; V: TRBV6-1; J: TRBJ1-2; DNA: TGTGCCAGCAGTGAACCCTGGGACACTAACTATGGCTACACCTTC; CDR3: CASSEPWDTNYGYTF
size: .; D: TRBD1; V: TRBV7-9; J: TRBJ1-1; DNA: TGTGCCAGCAGCCCCTCCCTGGACAGGGGGAACACTGAAGCTTTCTTT; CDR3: CASSPSLDRGNTEAFF
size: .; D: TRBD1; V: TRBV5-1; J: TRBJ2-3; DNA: TGCGCCAGCAGCCCGGGACAGGTCACAGATACGCAGTATTTT; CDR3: CASSPGQVTDTQYF
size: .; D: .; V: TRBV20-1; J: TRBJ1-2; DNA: TGCAGTGCGCGATGGACAGGCTACACCTTC; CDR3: CSARWTGYTF
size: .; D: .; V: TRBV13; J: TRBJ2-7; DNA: TGTGCCAGCAGCTTCTCCGCCTACGAGCAGTACTTC; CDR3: CASSFSAYEQYF
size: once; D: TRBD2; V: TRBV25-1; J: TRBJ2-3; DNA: TGTGCCAGCAGCCCGATCATAGCGGGAGTTGCAGATACGCAGTATTTT; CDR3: CASSPIIAGVADTQYF
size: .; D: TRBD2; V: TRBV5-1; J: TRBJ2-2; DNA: TGCGCCAGCAGCCCTGTGGGGAGCGGGAGGTCTGCCGGGGAGCTGTTTTTT; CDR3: CASSPVGSGRSAGELFF
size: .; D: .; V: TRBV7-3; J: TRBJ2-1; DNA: TGTGCCAGCAGCCGTGATCAGGTTGAGCAGTTCTTC; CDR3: CASSRDQVEQFF
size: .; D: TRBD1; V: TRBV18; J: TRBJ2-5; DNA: TGTGCCAGCTCACCAAAAGATGACAGGGGGCGAGAGACCCAGTACTTC; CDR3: CASSPKDDRGRETQYF
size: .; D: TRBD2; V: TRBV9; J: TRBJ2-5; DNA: TGTGCCAGCAGCGTGGGCGGGAGGAAGGAAGAGACCCAGTACTTC; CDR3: CASSVGGRKEETQYF
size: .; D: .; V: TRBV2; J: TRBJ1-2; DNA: TGTGCCAGCAGTGAAGATAAACAGGTGGTTAATGGCTACACCTTC; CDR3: CASSEDKQVVNGYTF
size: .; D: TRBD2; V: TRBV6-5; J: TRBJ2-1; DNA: TGTGCCAGCCTTCTAACTAGCGGGAGGGCCGTTGAGCAGTTCTTC; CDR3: CASLLTSGRAVEQFF